This section outlines one TCR beta chain sequence together with its context. The antigen remains unidentified. The data were taken from a study of T cells in Graves' hyperthyroidism and ophthalmopathy. Diagnostic decisions used clinical symptoms, serum thyroxine and TRAb, thyroid ultrasound and orbital computed tomography. General observations from the study: Ophthalmopathy, as predicted by the model, came a median about six months after the prediction. Researchers found most expanded thyroid clonotypes above 0.001 in blood as well. Ophthalmopathy was told apart from stable hyperthyroidism by a 13 V-J model.

The TCR beta CDR3 regions underwent amplification using RNA transcripts as the source. Researchers ran a first-round RT-PCR on the TCR CDR3 using the HTBI primer set. MiXCR, run by TCRdb on the multiplex PCR reads, gives a single entry per CDR3 protein. Here the sample spans roughly 570,000 distinct CDR3 sequences, roughly 46% being singletons. Sequenced sample: peripheral blood or thyroid tissue (not recorded which). The receptor was isolated from an adult woman with Graves' disease, either hyperthyroidism or ophthalmopathy (not recorded which).

The CDR3 loop reads CASSPGTGRKQYF. Written as DNA, the CDR3 is TGCGCCAGCAGCCCCGGGACAGGGAGGAAGCAGTACTTC. The rearrangement links TRBV5-1 to TRBJ2-7; 9 bases map to TRBD1. Germline lookup yields CDR1 SGHRS and CDR2 YFSETQ. The ends lost 4 bases at V and 8 bases at J; junction bases unmatched: 7. The CDR3 contains 13 residues.